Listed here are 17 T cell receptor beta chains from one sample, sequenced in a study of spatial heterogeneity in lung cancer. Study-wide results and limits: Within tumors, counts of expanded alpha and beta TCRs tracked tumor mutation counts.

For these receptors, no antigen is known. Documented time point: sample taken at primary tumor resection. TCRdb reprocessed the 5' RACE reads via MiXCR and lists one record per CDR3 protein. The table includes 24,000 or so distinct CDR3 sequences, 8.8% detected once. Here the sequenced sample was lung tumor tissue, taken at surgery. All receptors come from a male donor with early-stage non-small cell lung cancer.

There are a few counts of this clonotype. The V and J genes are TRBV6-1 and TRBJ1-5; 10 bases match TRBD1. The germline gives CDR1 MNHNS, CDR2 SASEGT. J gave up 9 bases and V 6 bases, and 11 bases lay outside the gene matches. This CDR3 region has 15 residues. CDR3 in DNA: TGTGCCAGCAGGGGGGGGACAGGGGACGCCCGGCCCCAGCATTTT. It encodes CASRGGTGDARPQHF.

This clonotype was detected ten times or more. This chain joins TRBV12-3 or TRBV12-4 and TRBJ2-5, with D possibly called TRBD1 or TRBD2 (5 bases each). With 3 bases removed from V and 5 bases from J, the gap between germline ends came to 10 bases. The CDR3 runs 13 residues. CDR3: CASSFMRGETQYF. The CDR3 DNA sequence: TGTGCCAGCAGTTTTATGAGGGGCGAGACCCAGTACTTC.

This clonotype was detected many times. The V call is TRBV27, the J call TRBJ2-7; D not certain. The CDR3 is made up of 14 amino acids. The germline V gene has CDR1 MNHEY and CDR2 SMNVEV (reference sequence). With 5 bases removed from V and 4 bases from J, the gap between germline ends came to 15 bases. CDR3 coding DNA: TGTGCCAGCAGTAACCGGCCCCGGTGGTACGAGCAGTACTTC. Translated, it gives CASSNRPRWYEQYF.

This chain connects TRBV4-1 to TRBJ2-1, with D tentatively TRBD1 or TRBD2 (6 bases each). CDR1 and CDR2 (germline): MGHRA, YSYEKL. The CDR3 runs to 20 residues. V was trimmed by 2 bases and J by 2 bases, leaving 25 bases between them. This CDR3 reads CASSQFLRGGSLSPYNEQFF. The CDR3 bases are TGCGCCAGCAGCCAATTTCTCAGGGGAGGAAGCCTCTCTCCCTACAATGAGCAGTTCTTC.

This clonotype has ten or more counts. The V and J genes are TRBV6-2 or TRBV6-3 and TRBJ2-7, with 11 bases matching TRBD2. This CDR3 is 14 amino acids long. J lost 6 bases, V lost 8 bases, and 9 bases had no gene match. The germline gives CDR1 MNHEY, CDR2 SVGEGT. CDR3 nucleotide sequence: TGTGCCAGCCGCCATACCGGGACTAGCGGCGAGCAGTACTTC. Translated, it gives CASRHTGTSGEQYF.

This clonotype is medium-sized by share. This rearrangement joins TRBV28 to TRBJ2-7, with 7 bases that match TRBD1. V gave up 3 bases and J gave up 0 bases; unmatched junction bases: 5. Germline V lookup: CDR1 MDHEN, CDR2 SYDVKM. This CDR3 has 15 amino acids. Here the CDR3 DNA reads TGTGCCAGCAGTTTTGGGACAGCCTACTCCTACGAGCAGTACTTC. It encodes CASSFGTAYSYEQYF.

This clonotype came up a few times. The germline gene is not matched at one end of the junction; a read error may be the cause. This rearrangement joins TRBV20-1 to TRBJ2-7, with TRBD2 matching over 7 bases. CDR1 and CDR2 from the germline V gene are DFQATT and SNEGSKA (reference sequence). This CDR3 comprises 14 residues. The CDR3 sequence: CSAPTQLANRGRAF. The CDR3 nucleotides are TGCAGTGCTCCCACCCAACTAGCGAACCGTGGGAGAGCGTTC.

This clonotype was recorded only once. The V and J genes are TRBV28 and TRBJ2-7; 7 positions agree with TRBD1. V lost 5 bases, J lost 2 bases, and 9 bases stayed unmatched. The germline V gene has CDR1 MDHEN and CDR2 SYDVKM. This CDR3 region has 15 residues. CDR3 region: CASSPYRGLAYEQYF. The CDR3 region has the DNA TGTGCCAGCAGTCCCTACAGGGGCCTCGCCTACGAGCAGTACTTC.

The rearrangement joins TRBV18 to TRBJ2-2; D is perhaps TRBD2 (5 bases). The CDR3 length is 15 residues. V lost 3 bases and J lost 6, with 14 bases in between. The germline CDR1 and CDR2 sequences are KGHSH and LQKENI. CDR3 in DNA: TGTGCCAGCTCACCGCCTGAGGCGCGGGCCGGGGAGCTGTTTTTT. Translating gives CASSPPEARAGELFF.

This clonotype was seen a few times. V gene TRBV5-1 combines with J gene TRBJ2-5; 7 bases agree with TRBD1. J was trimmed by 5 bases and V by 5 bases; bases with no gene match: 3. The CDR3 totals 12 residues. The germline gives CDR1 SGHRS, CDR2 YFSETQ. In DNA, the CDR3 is TGCGCCAGCAGGACAGGGAAGGAGACCCAGTACTTC. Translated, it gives CASRTGKETQYF.

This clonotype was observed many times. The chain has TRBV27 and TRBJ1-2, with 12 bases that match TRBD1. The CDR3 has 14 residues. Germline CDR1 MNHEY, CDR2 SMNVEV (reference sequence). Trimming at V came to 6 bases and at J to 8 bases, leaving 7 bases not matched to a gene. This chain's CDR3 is CASSWQGTGGGYTF. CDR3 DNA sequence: TGTGCCAGCAGCTGGCAGGGGACAGGGGGCGGCTACACCTTC.

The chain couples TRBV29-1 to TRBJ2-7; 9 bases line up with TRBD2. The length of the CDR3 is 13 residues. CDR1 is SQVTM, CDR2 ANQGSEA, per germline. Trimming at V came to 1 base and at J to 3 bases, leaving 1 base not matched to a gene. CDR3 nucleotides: TGCAGCGTTGAAGGGACTAGCGACTACGAGCAGTACTTC. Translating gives CSVEGTSDYEQYF.

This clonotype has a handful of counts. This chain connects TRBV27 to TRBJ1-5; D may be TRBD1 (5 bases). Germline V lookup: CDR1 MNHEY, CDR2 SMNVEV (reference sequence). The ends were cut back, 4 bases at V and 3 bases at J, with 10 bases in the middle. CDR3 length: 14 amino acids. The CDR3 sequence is CASSSGLLNQPQHF. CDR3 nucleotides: TGTGCCAGCAGTTCGGGACTGCTCAATCAGCCCCAGCATTTT.

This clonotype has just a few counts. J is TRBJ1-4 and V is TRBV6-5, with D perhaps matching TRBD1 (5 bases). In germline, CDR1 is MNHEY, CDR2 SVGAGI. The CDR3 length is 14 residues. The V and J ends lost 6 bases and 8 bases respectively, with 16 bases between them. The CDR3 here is CASSPYGGREKLFF. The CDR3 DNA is TGTGCCAGCAGCCCGTATGGGGGTAGGGAAAAACTGTTTTTT.

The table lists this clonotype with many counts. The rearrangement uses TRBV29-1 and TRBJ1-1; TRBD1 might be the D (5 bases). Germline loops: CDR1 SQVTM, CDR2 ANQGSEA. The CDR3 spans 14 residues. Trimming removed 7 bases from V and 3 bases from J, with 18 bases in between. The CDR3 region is CSGARRQGHTEAFF. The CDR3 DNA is TGCAGCGGGGCCCGGCGGCAGGGTCACACTGAAGCTTTCTTT.

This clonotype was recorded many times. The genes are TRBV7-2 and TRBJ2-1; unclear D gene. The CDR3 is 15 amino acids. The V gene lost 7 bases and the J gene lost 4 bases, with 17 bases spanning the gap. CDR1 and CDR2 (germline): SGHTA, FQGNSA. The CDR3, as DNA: TGTGCCAGCACCGTCCTATACTCGACGTACAATGAGCAGTTCTTC. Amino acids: CASTVLYSTYNEQFF.

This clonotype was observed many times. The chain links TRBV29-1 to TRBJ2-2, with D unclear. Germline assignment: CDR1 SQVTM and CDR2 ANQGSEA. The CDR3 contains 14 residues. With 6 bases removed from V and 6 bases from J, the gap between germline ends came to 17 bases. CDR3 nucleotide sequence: TGCAGCGTACTCGGCCAGCTAAACTCCGGGGAGCTGTTTTTT. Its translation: CSVLGQLNSGELFF.